These 24 T cell receptor beta chains originate from one sample sequenced in a study of cytomegalovirus exposure and HLA in healthy donors. PCR was performed using 60 Vbeta and 13 Jbeta primers. Method: immunoSEQ multiplex PCR; TCRdb's copy keeps in-frame clones and lacks some. The sample records 250,000 to 350,000 clones, approximately 90% being singletons. Material: PBMCs. Source of these receptors: a man in his forties or fifties in good health and CMV-seropositive.

This clone was detected a few times. The chain uses TRBV5-4 and TRBJ1-2; D is perhaps TRBD1 (5 bases). Germline lookup yields CDR1 SGHNT and CDR2 YYREEE (reference sequence). The V gene lost 5 bases and the J gene lost 8 bases, with 19 bases spanning the gap. The CDR3 has 14 amino acids. The CDR3 nucleotides read TGTGCCAGCAGTTTGCAAGGGGCCCGAACAGGCTACACCTTC. Translated: CASSLQGARTGYTF.

Details on this clone: This CDR3 is also generated by other DNA sequences in the sample. This sequence joins TRBV2 and TRBJ2-6; perhaps TRBD2 as D (6 bases). The V and J ends lost 5 bases and 0 bases respectively, with 11 bases between them. Germline assignment: CDR1 SNHLY and CDR2 FYNNEI. The CDR3 totals 16 residues. CDR3 loop: CASSRDSSSGANVLTF. CDR3 bases: TGTGCCAGCAGTAGGGACTCAAGCTCTGGGGCCAACGTCCTGACTTTC.

The rearrangement joins TRBV2 to TRBJ2-7; 8 nucleotides align to TRBD2. Germline V lookup: CDR1 SNHLY, CDR2 FYNNEI. There are 14 residues in the CDR3. J was trimmed by 1 base and V by 7 bases; bases with no gene match: 6. CDR3 residues: CASMRRGVSYEQYF. CDR3 in DNA: TGTGCCAGCATGCGGCGGGGGGTTTCCTACGAGCAGTACTTC.

The chain links TRBV30 to TRBJ1-1, with TRBD1 matching over 8 bases. The V and J ends lost 3 bases and 5 bases, in that order; junction bases with no gene match: 5. CDR3 length: 13 amino acids. Germline assignment: CDR1 GTSNPN and CDR2 SVGIG (reference sequence). The CDR3 DNA sequence: TGTGCCTGGAGCTGGACAGGGCGAACTGAAGCTTTCTTT. The encoded protein is CAWSWTGRTEAFF.

CDR3 protein: CASSFPGTSRDTQYF. DNA for the CDR3: TGTGCCAGCAGCTTCCCTGGGACTAGTCGAGATACGCAGTATTTT. This chain links TRBV5-4 with TRBJ2-3, with 8 bases lining up with TRBD2. The CDR3 length is 15 residues. Looked up from germline, CDR1 is SGHNT and CDR2 is YYREEE (reference sequence). Trimming at V came to 2 bases and at J to 5 bases, leaving 7 bases not matched to a gene.

The genes are TRBV18 and TRBJ1-2; a weak D match, TRBD1 (6 bases). Germline V CDR1 and CDR2: KGHSH, LQKENI. The germline V and J ends were trimmed by 5 bases and 6 bases, with 13 bases remaining between them. The CDR3 consists of 13 residues. For the CDR3, the DNA is TGTGCCAGCTCAACAGGGACAATAAATGGCTACACCTTC. It yields the protein CASSTGTINGYTF.

In this sample, this clone turned up many times. This likely reflects a read error, since a far larger clone is one base away. This chain connects TRBV7-9 to TRBJ2-7; 8 bases fit TRBD1. Germline loops: CDR1 SEHNR, CDR2 FQNEAQ (reference sequence). This CDR3 contains 17 residues. Here the CDR3 DNA reads TGTTCCAGCAGCCCGGGGCGGGCGACAGGGGATCCCTTCGAGCAGTACTTC. Its translation is CSSSPGRATGDPFEQYF.

On this clone itself: The junction departs from the called germline gene at one end, perhaps through a read error. The rearrangement links TRBV7-9 to TRBJ2-1, with no clear D. The V gene's germline CDR1 is SEHNR and CDR2 FQNEAQ (reference sequence). The CDR3 sequence is 16 residues long. CDR3 residues: CSSSLMSFFPNNEQFF. The CDR3 DNA sequence: TGTTCCAGCAGCTTAATGTCCTTCTTCCCTAACAATGAGCAGTTCTTC.

The chain is built from TRBV6-5 and TRBJ1-3, with 9 bases aligning to TRBD1. The germline gives CDR1 MNHEY, CDR2 SVGAGI. The CDR3 is made up of 15 amino acids. After removal of 6 bases from V and 4 bases from J, the junction contained 7 bases not matched to a gene. The CDR3 is CASRAGQGYGNTIYF. DNA for the CDR3: TGTGCCAGCAGAGCCGGACAGGGGTACGGAAACACCATATATTTT.

This chain uses TRBV18 with TRBJ2-3; maybe TRBD2 (5 bases). This CDR3 region has 14 residues. Germline CDR1 reads KGHSH; CDR2 reads LQKENI. Deletions cut 6 bases from V and 1 base from J, with 11 bases between. Here the CDR3 reads CASSRLRGTDTQYF. CDR3 nucleotides: TGTGCCAGCTCCCGCTTGAGGGGCACAGATACGCAGTATTTT.

The CDR3 loop reads CASSLAGSETQYF. The DNA of the CDR3 is TGTGCCAGCAGTTTAGCGGGTTCAGAGACCCAGTACTTC. The chain links TRBV27 to TRBJ2-5; D is perhaps TRBD2 (5 bases). V lost 2 bases to trimming and J lost 4 bases, with 8 bases between them. CDR3 length equals 13 residues. Germline values: CDR1 MNHEY, CDR2 SMNVEV (reference sequence).

The chain uses TRBV7-2 and TRBJ2-1, with 13 bases matching TRBD2. The CDR3 loop spans 15 amino acids. V lost 4 bases to trimming and J lost 9 bases; unmatched junction nucleotides: 6. CDR1 and CDR2 from the germline V gene are SGHTA and FQGNSA. The CDR3 sequence is CASSSWTSGGGEQFF. The CDR3 region has the DNA TGTGCCAGCAGCTCTTGGACTAGCGGGGGTGGTGAGCAGTTCTTC. Together with reference TRBV7-2 and TRBJ2-1, the CDR3 gives the full variable domain: GAGVSQSPSNKVTEKGKDVELRCDPISGHTALYWYRQSLGQGLEFLIYFQGNSAPDKSGLPSDRFSAERTGGSVSTLTIQRTQQEDSAVYLCASSSWTSGGGEQFFGPGTRLTVL.

Comments on this clone: Other DNA sequences within the sample encode an identical CDR3. The chain is built from TRBV19 and TRBJ1-2, with 11 positions matching TRBD1. Germline values: CDR1 LNHDA, CDR2 SQIVND (reference sequence). Trimming removed 3 bases from V and 4 bases from J; junction bases left unmatched: 4. This CDR3 is built from 15 residues. CDR3 amino acids: CASSIGTGGGYGYTF. As DNA, the CDR3 is TGTGCCAGTAGTATTGGGACAGGGGGGGGCTATGGCTACACCTTC.

The rearrangement links TRBV28 to TRBJ2-2; 11 nucleotides align to TRBD1. The J segment lost 1 base and the V segment lost 5 bases, leaving 3 bases of the junction unmatched. The CDR3 totals 16 residues. Germline V lookup: CDR1 MDHEN, CDR2 SYDVKM. DNA of the CDR3: TGTGCCAGCAGTCCGGGGACAGGGGGGAACACCGGGGAGCTGTTTTTT. It specifies CASSPGTGGNTGELFF. The full variable domain, its missing parts supplied by reference TRBV28 and TRBJ2-2, is DVKVTQSSRYLVKRTGEKVFLECVQDMDHENMFWYRQDPGLGLRLIYFSYDVKMKEKGDIPEGYSVSREKKERFSLILESASTNQTSMYLCASSPGTGGNTGELFFGEGSRLTVL.

This chain joins TRBV5-1 and TRBJ2-2, with D possibly matching TRBD2 (6 bases). Germline-derived CDR1 and CDR2 are SGHRS and YFSETQ. This CDR3 region has 15 residues. V was clipped by 2 bases and J by 2 bases, with 10 bases between them. CDR3 bases: TGCGCCAGCAGCTTCCGGGACTCTAACACCGGGGAGCTGTTTTTT. Protein sequence: CASSFRDSNTGELFF.

The CDR3 reads CASSADLLAGWNGEQFF. The CDR3 region has the DNA TGTGCCAGCAGCGCCGACCTTCTCGCGGGATGGAATGGTGAGCAGTTCTTC. The chain is built from TRBV7-9 and TRBJ2-1, with a tentative D call TRBD2 (6 bases). Germline V gene data show CDR1 as SEHNR and CDR2 as FQNEAQ (reference sequence). V lost 5 bases and J lost 9, with 26 bases in between. The CDR3 runs to 17 residues.

The chain carries TRBV5-1 and TRBJ2-7; D perhaps matches TRBD1 (5 bases). The CDR3 is 14 residues long. Trimming stripped 5 bases from V and 6 bases from J, with 18 bases between. Per the germline V gene, CDR1 is SGHRS and CDR2 is YFSETQ. CDR3 DNA sequence: TGCGCCAGCAGAGGGCCAAACCCTACAGGCGAGCAGTACTTC. Residues: CASRGPNPTGEQYF.

With respect to this clone: Relative to the germline gene, one junction end is altered; a read error may explain this. V is TRBV7-9 and J is TRBJ1-5; D is perhaps TRBD1 (5 bases). CDR1 and CDR2 from the germline V gene are SEHNR and FQNEAQ (reference sequence). The CDR3 totals 14 residues. CDR3 coding DNA: TGTTCCAGCAGCTTAGTTGGGGGGATTCAGCCCCAGCATTTT. Encoded protein: CSSSLVGGIQPQHF.

This clone appeared a few times. The CDR3 DNA reads as TGCGCCAGCAGCCACTCTCGGTCCTACGAGCAGTACTTC. It specifies CASSHSRSYEQYF. The V call is TRBV5-1, the J call TRBJ2-7; no clear D. CDR1 and CDR2 from the germline V gene are SGHRS and YFSETQ. V gave up 4 bases and J gave up 1 base, with 9 bases separating them. The CDR3 has 13 amino acids.

J is TRBJ2-7 and V is TRBV7-9, with D possibly being TRBD1 (5 bases). From germline, CDR1 is SEHNR and CDR2 FQNEAQ (reference sequence). The CDR3 has 15 residues. V was cut by 0 bases and J by 7 bases, with 16 bases left in between. The CDR3 sequence is CASSLAQQGSLEQYF. CDR3 bases: TGTGCCAGCAGCTTAGCGCAGCAGGGCTCACTGGAGCAGTACTTC.

This clone came up once. V usage is TRBV5-6 and J usage is TRBJ1-1, with D maybe TRBD1 (6 bases). Germline V gene lookup returns CDR1 SGHDT and CDR2 YYEEEE. V was cut by 0 bases and J by 9 bases, with 9 bases left in between. This CDR3 region has 12 residues. Written as DNA, the CDR3 is TGTGCCAGCAGCTTGGTAGGGGGTAAAGCTTTCTTT. Translating it yields CASSLVGGKAFF.

This clone was seen a single time. The chain couples TRBV28 to TRBJ1-1; 7 bases map to TRBD1. This CDR3 is 15 amino acids long. Germline CDR1 is MDHEN and CDR2 is SYDVKM. V shed 5 bases and J 4 bases; nucleotides not matched to a gene: 10. In nucleotides, the CDR3 is TGTGCCAGCAGTCCTCGGGACAGACCGAGCACTGAAGCTTTCTTT. Its translation: CASSPRDRPSTEAFF.

This chain uses TRBV27 with TRBJ1-1; 9 bases match TRBD1. This CDR3 has 14 residues. Germline assignment: CDR1 MNHEY and CDR2 SMNVEV (reference sequence). V was clipped by 5 bases and J by 3 bases; unmatched bases: 4. CDR3 residues: CASSDDRGDTEAFF. The CDR3 DNA follows: TGTGCCAGCAGTGACGACAGGGGGGACACTGAAGCTTTCTTT.

This clone appeared once. V is TRBV2 and J is TRBJ2-2, with 7 bases aligning to TRBD1. The V gene's germline CDR1 is SNHLY and CDR2 FYNNEI. The CDR3 spans 16 residues. With V trimmed by 2 bases and J by 5 bases, 8 bases remained unmatched. CDR3 DNA: TGTGCCAGCAGTGAATATGGACAGGCTCTGACCGGGGAGCTGTTTTTT. This translates into CASSEYGQALTGELFF.